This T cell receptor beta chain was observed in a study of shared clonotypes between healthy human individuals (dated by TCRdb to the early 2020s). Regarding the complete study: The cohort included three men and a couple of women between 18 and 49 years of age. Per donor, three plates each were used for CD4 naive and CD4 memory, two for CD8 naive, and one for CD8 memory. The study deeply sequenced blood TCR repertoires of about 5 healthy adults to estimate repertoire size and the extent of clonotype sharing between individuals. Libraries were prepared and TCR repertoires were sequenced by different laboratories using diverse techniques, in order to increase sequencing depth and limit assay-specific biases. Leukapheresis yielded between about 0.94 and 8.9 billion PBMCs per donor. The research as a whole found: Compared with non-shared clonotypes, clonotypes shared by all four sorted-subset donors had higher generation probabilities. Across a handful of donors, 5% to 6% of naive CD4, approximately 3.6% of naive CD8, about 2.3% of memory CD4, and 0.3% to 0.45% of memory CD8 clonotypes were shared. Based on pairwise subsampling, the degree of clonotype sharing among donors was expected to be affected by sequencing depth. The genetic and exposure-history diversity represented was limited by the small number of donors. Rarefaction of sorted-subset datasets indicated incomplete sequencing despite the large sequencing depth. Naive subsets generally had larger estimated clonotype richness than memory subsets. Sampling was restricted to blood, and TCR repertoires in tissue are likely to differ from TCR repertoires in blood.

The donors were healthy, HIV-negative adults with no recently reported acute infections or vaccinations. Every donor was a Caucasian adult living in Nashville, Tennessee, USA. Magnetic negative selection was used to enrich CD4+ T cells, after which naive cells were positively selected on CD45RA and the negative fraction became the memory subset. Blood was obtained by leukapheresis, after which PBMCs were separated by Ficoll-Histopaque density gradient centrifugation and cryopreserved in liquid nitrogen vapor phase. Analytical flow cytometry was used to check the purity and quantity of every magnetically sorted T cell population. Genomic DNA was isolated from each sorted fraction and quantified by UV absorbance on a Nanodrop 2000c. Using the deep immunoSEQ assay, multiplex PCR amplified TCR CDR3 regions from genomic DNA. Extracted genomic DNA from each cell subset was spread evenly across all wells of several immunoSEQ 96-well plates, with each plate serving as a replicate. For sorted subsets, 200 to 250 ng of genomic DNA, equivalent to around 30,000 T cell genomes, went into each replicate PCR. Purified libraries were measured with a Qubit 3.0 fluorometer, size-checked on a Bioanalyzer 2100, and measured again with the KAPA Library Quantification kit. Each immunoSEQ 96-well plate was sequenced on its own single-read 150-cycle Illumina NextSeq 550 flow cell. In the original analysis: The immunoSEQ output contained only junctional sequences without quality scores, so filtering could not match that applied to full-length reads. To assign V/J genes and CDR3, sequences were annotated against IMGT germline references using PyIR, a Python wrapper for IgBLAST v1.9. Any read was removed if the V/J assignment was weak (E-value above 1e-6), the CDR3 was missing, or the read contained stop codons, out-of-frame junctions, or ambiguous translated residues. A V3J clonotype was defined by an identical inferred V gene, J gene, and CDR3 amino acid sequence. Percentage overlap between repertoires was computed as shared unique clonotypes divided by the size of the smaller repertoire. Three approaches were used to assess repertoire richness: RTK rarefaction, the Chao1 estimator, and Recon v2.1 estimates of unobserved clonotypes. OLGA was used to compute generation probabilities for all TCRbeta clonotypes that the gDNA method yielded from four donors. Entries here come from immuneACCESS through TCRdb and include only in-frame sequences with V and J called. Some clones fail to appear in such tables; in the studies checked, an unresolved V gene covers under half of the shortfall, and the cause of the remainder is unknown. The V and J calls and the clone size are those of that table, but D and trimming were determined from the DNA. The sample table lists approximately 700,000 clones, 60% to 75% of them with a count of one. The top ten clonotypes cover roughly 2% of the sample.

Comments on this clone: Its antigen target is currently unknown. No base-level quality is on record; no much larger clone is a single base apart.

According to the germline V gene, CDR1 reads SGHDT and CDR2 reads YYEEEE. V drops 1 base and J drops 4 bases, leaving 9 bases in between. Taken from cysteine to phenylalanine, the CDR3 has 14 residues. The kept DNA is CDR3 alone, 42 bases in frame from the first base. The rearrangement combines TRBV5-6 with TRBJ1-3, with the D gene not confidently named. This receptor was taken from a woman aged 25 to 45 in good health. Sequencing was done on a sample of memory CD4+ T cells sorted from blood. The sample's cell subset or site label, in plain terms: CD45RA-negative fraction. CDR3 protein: CASSLSSGGNTIYF. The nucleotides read TGTGCCAGCAGCTTGTCGAGCGGCGGAAACACCATATATTTT.